This is a list of T cell receptor beta chains from one sample in a study of blood T cell repertoires in COVID-19. Assay: immunoSEQ multiplex PCR; the TCRdb copy retains only in-frame clones and omits some. This table has more than 140,000 clones, around 86% appearing once. The specimen sequenced was peripheral blood. Receptors were obtained from a human donor in a cohort sampled during active COVID-19. Both conserved end residues are part of each CDR3. Fields, in order: clone size, D gene, J gene, V gene, CDR3 protein, CDR3 DNA. A D gene is named only where the DNA matches it firmly. Clone size is stated in some rows and not others, as once, few, many or a class when expanded.

size: NA; D: NA; J: TRBJ2-1; V: TRBV7-2; CDR3: CASSLRYVSYNEQFF; DNA: TGTGCCAGCAGCTTGAGATATGTCTCCTACAATGAGCAGTTCTTC
size: once; D: TRBD1; J: TRBJ1-6; V: TRBV6-2/TRBV6-3; CDR3: CASSVDRGTPSPLHF; DNA: TGTGCCAGCAGTGTTGACAGGGGAACGCCTTCACCCCTCCACTTT
size: NA; D: NA; J: TRBJ2-7; V: TRBV10-3; CDR3: CATRTATYEQYF; DNA: TGTGCCACCCGGACAGCTACCTACGAGCAGTACTTC
size: NA; D: TRBD2; J: TRBJ2-3; V: TRBV7-3; CDR3: CASSWGLAGGGVDTQYF; DNA: TGTGCCAGCAGCTGGGGACTAGCGGGAGGAGGCGTAGATACGCAGTATTTT
size: once; D: TRBD2; J: TRBJ2-7; V: TRBV19; CDR3: CASSFRRLAGAGYEQYF; DNA: TGTGCCAGTAGTTTTCGGAGACTAGCGGGAGCGGGGTACGAGCAGTACTTC
size: NA; D: NA; J: TRBJ1-3; V: TRBV7-2; CDR3: CASNILSSGNTIYF; DNA: TGTGCCAGCAATATCCTAAGTTCTGGAAACACCATATATTTT
size: NA; D: TRBD1; J: TRBJ1-1; V: TRBV19; CDR3: CASLRGTGGLGTEAFF; DNA: TGTGCCAGCCTAAGGGGGACAGGGGGCTTGGGCACTGAAGCTTTCTTT
size: once; D: NA; J: TRBJ2-7; V: TRBV6-2/TRBV6-3; CDR3: CASSYSRGRGEQYF; DNA: TGTGCCAGCAGTTACTCGCGGGGCCGGGGGGAGCAGTACTTC
size: NA; D: TRBD2; J: TRBJ2-1; V: TRBV9; CDR3: CASSGLAGGGNEQFF; DNA: TGTGCCAGCAGCGGACTAGCGGGAGGGGGGAATGAGCAGTTCTTC
size: few; D: TRBD1; J: TRBJ2-2; V: TRBV27; CDR3: CASSFGGQDSTGELFF; DNA: TGTGCCAGCAGTTTCGGTGGACAGGACTCCACCGGGGAGCTGTTTTTT
size: NA; D: NA; J: TRBJ2-5; V: TRBV2; CDR3: CASRGAGQETQYF; DNA: TGTGCCAGCAGGGGGGCGGGTCAAGAGACCCAGTACTTC
size: once; D: TRBD1; J: TRBJ2-7; V: TRBV29-1; CDR3: CSVAGTASYEQYF; DNA: TGCAGCGTTGCCGGGACAGCCTCCTACGAGCAGTACTTC
size: NA; D: NA; J: TRBJ2-6; V: TRBV6-5; CDR3: CASKTGAGANVLTF; DNA: TGTGCCAGCAAAACAGGAGCTGGGGCCAACGTCCTGACTTTC
size: few; D: NA; J: TRBJ1-3; V: TRBV18; CDR3: CASSPSTIPGNTIYF; DNA: TGTGCCAGCTCACCTTCGACAATCCCTGGAAACACCATATATTTT
size: NA; D: NA; J: TRBJ1-3; V: TRBV30; CDR3: CAWSGGLSGNTIYF; DNA: TGTGCCTGGAGTGGCGGGCTCTCTGGAAACACCATATATTTT
size: NA; D: TRBD1; J: TRBJ2-7; V: TRBV9; CDR3: CASSARTGGEQYF; DNA: TGTGCCAGCAGCGCAAGGACAGGGGGCGAGCAGTACTTC
size: once; D: TRBD2; J: TRBJ2-1; V: TRBV14; CDR3: CASSQAPGLVGGNEQFF; DNA: TGTGCCAGCAGCCAAGCTCCAGGACTAGTGGGAGGAAATGAGCAGTTCTTC
size: few; D: TRBD2; J: TRBJ2-1; V: TRBV30; CDR3: CAWNPGLAGVNEQFF; DNA: TGTGCCTGGAATCCGGGACTAGCGGGCGTCAATGAGCAGTTCTTC
size: NA; D: NA; J: TRBJ2-3; V: TRBV5-1; CDR3: CASSLTGITSSTDTQYF; DNA: TGCGCCAGCAGCTTAACGGGTATAACTTCTAGCACAGATACGCAGTATTTT
size: NA; D: NA; J: TRBJ1-1; V: TRBV12-3/TRBV12-4; CDR3: CASSSRQALAFF; DNA: TGTGCCAGCAGTTCACGACAGGCATTGGCTTTCTTT
size: NA; D: NA; J: TRBJ1-1; V: TRBV5-4; CDR3: CASSPGAANTEAFF; DNA: TGTGCCAGCAGCCCTGGAGCAGCGAACACTGAAGCTTTCTTT
size: once; D: TRBD2; J: TRBJ2-5; V: TRBV7-3; CDR3: CASSLTRIAGHQETQYF; DNA: TGTGCCAGCAGCTTAACGAGGATAGCGGGGCACCAAGAGACCCAGTACTTC
size: NA; D: TRBD2; J: TRBJ2-3; V: TRBV9; CDR3: CASSVGGGSTDTQYF; DNA: TGTGCCAGCAGCGTAGGGGGGGGAAGCACAGATACGCAGTATTTT
size: NA; D: NA; J: TRBJ1-2; V: TRBV2; CDR3: CASSAEVGDGYTF; DNA: TGTGCCAGCAGCGCCGAGGTCGGCGACGGCTACACCTTC
size: few; D: NA; J: TRBJ2-7; V: TRBV28; CDR3: CASSTSSGPFYEQYF; DNA: TGTGCCAGCAGTACCTCCAGCGGCCCCTTTTACGAGCAGTACTTC
size: NA; D: TRBD1; J: TRBJ1-3; V: TRBV18; CDR3: CASSAQKTGAPSGNTIYF; DNA: TGTGCCAGCTCAGCGCAGAAGACAGGGGCCCCCTCTGGAAACACCATATATTTT
size: NA; D: TRBD1; J: TRBJ2-7; V: TRBV5-1; CDR3: CASSPGTGALREQYF; DNA: TGCGCCAGCAGCCCGGGGACAGGGGCTCTAAGGGAGCAGTACTTC
size: once; D: TRBD1; J: TRBJ2-3; V: TRBV18; CDR3: CASSAQGSQVDTQYF; DNA: TGTGCCAGCTCGGCACAGGGGTCCCAGGTTGATACGCAGTATTTT
size: few; D: NA; J: TRBJ2-1; V: TRBV4-3; CDR3: CASSQGVGAYNEQFF; DNA: TGCGCCAGCAGCCAAGGCGTGGGAGCCTACAATGAGCAGTTCTTC
size: NA; D: TRBD2; J: TRBJ2-5; V: TRBV5-1; CDR3: CASSLVGPTSGSYQETQYF; DNA: TGCGCCAGCAGCTTGGTAGGCCCGACTAGCGGATCGTACCAAGAGACCCAGTACTTC
size: NA; D: TRBD2; J: TRBJ2-5; V: TRBV6-5; CDR3: CASSYLSGRGETQYF; DNA: TGTGCCAGCAGTTATCTTAGCGGGAGGGGGGAGACCCAGTACTTC
size: NA; D: TRBD2; J: TRBJ2-7; V: TRBV5-5; CDR3: CASSLALAGGDYEQYF; DNA: TGTGCCAGCAGCTTAGCTCTAGCGGGAGGAGACTACGAGCAGTACTTC
size: NA; D: TRBD1; J: TRBJ2-5; V: TRBV7-2; CDR3: CASSLGRGQGETQYF; DNA: TGTGCCAGCAGCTTAGGCAGGGGGCAAGGGGAGACCCAGTACTTC
size: NA; D: NA; J: TRBJ2-2; V: TRBV2; CDR3: CASSRLYQGPGELFF; DNA: TGTGCCAGCAGTCGTCTCTACCAGGGGCCCGGGGAGCTGTTTTTT
size: NA; D: NA; J: TRBJ2-7; V: TRBV28; CDR3: CASSLPGQPYEQYF; DNA: TGTGCCAGCAGTTTGCCGGGACAACCCTACGAGCAGTACTTC
size: NA; D: TRBD2; J: TRBJ2-2; V: TRBV5-4; CDR3: CASSLGVAGNTGELFF; DNA: TGTGCCAGCAGCTTGGGGGTAGCGGGGAACACCGGGGAGCTGTTTTTT